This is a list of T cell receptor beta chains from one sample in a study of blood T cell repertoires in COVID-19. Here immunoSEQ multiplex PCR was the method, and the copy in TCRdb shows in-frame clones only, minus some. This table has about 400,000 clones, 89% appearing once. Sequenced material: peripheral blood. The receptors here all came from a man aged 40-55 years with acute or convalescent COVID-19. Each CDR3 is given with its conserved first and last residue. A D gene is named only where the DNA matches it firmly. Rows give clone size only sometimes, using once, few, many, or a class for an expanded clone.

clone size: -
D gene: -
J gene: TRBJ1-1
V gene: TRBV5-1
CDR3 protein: CASNPLSRGNTEAFF
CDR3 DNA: TGCGCCAGCAACCCCTTATCGAGAGGGAACACTGAAGCTTTCTTT

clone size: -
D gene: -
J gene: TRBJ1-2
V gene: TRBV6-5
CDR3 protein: CASSTGDGYTF
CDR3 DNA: TGTGCCAGCAGCACCGGGGATGGCTACACCTTC

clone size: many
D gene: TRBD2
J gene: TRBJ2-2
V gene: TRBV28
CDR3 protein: CASSLWTSGNTGELFF
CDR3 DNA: TGTGCCAGCAGTTTATGGACTAGCGGGAACACCGGGGAGCTGTTTTTT

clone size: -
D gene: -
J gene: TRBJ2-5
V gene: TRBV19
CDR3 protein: CATSQGVGETQYF
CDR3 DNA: TGTGCCACCTCACAGGGCGTTGGGGAGACCCAGTACTTC

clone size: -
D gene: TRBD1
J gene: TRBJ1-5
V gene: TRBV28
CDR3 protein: CASSLPGQGENQPQHF
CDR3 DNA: TGTGCCAGCAGTTTACCGGGACAGGGGGAGAATCAGCCCCAGCATTTT

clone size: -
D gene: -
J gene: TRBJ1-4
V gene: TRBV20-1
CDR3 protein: CSAKLKEKLFF
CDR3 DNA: TGCAGTGCTAAACTAAAGGAAAAACTGTTTTTT

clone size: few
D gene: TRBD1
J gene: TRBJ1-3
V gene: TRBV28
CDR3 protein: CASSWLGQGVGNTIYF
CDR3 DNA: TGTGCCAGCAGTTGGCTTGGGCAGGGGGTTGGAAACACCATATATTTT

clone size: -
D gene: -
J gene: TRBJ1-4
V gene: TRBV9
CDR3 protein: CASSVAGGLFNEKLFF
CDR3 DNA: TGTGCCAGCAGCGTAGCCGGCGGACTATTTAATGAAAAACTGTTTTTT

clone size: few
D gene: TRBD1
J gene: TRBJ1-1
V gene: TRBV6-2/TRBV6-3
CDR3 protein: CASSHDREEDTEAFF
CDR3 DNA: TGTGCCAGCAGTCACGACAGGGAGGAGGACACTGAAGCTTTCTTT

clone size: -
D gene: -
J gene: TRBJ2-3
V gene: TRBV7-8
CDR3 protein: CASSSSPEISTDTQYF
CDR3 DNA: TGTGCCAGCAGCTCAAGTCCAGAAATAAGCACAGATACGCAGTATTTT

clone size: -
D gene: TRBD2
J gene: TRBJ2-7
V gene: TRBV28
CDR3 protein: CASSRPWGAGGLYEQYF
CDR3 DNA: TGTGCCAGCAGTCGCCCCTGGGGAGCGGGGGGGCTTTACGAGCAGTACTTC

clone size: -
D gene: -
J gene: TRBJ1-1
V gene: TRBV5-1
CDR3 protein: CASRVIGGNTEAFF
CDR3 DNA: TGCGCCAGCCGAGTTATAGGGGGGAACACTGAAGCTTTCTTT

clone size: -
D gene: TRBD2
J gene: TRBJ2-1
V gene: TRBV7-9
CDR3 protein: CASSLSTSGRYNEQFF
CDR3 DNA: TGTGCCAGCAGCCTCTCGACTAGCGGGAGATACAATGAGCAGTTCTTC

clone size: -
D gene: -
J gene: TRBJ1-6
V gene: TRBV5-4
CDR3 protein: CASSVDGVGSPLHF
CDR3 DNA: TGTGCCAGCAGCGTCGACGGGGTCGGTTCACCCCTCCACTTT

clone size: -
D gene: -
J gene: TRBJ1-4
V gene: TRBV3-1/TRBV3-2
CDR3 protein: CASSQEGRKLFF
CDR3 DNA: TGTGCCAGCAGCCAGGAAGGGAGAAAACTGTTTTTT

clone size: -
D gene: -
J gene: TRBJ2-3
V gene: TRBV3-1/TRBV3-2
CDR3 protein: CASSPYRADTQYF
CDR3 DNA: TGTGCCAGCAGCCCCTACAGGGCAGATACGCAGTATTTT

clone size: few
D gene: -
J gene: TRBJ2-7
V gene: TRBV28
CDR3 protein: CASSFPDRGGGYEQYF
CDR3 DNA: TGTGCCAGCAGTTTCCCCGACAGGGGAGGGGGCTACGAGCAGTACTTC

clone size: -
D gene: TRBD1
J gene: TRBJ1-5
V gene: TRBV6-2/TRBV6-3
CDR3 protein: CASSYPSGTGVDQPQHF
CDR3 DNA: TGTGCCAGCAGTTATCCGTCCGGGACAGGGGTTGATCAGCCCCAGCATTTT

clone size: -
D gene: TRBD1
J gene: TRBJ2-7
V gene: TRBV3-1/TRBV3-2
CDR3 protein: CASSPSWTGRSYEQYF
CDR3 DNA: TGTGCCAGCAGCCCATCTTGGACAGGGCGCTCCTACGAGCAGTACTTC

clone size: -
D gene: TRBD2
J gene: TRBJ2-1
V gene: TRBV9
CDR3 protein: CASSTPRGSTGGYNEQFF
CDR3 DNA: TGTGCCAGCAGCACACCCCGGGGGTCGACGGGAGGTTACAATGAGCAGTTCTTC

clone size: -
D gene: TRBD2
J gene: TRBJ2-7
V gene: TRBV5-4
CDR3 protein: CASSLDGSGSNSYEQYF
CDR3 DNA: TGTGCCAGCAGCTTGGACGGGAGCGGGAGCAACTCCTACGAGCAGTACTTC

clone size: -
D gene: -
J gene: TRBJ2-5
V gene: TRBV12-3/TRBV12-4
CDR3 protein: CASSPSGETQYF
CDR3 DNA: TGTGCCAGCAGCCCTAGTGGAGAGACCCAGTACTTC

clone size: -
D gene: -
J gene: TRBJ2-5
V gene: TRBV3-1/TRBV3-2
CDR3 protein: CASSHPGRETQYF
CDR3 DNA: TGTGCCAGCAGCCACCCGGGAAGGGAGACCCAGTACTTC

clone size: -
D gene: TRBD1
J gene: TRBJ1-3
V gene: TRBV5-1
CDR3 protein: CASSPGQKYSGNTIYF
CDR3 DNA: TGCGCCAGCAGCCCGGGACAGAAATACTCTGGAAACACCATATATTTT

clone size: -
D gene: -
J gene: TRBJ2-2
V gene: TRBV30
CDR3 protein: CAWSARDGQKNTGELFF
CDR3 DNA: TGTGCCTGGAGTGCCCGTGATGGACAGAAGAACACCGGGGAGCTGTTTTTT

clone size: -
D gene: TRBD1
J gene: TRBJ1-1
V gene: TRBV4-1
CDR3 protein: CASSQLPQEGRGLTEAFF
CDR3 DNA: TGCGCCAGCAGCCAGTTGCCCCAGGAGGGCAGGGGGCTCACTGAAGCTTTCTTT

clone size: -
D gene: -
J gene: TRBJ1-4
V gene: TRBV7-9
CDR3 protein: CASSTPSREYNEKLFF
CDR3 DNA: TGTGCCAGCAGCACCCCATCGCGGGAATATAATGAAAAACTGTTTTTT

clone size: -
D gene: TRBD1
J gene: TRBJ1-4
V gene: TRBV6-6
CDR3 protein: CASSGGPVIEKLFF
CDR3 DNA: TGTGCCAGCTCAGGGGGCCCCGTAATAGAAAAACTGTTTTTT

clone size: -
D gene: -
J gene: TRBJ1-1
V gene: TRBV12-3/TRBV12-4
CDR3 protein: CASSFADSEAFF
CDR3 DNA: TGTGCCAGCAGTTTTGCAGATTCTGAAGCTTTCTTT

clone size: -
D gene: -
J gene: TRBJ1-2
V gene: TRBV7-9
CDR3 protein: CASSLAAGGYTF
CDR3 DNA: TGTGCCAGCAGCTTAGCAGCGGGTGGCTACACCTTC

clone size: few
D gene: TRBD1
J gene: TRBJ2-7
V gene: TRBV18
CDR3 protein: CASSPYDRVGYEQYF
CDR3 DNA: TGTGCCAGCTCACCCTATGACAGGGTGGGCTACGAGCAGTACTTC

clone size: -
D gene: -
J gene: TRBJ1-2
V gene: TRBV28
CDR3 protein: CASSSLLGYTF
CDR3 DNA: TGTGCCAGCAGTTCACTATTAGGCTACACCTTC

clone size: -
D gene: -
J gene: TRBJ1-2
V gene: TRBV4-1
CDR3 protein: CASSQVFPLAGKYTF
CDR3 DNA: TGCGCCAGCAGCCAAGTTTTCCCCTTGGCGGGTAAATACACCTTC

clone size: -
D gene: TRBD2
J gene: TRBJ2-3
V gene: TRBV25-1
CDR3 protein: CASSASSGGGTDTQYF
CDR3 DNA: TGTGCCAGCAGTGCCTCTAGCGGGGGGGGTACAGATACGCAGTATTTT

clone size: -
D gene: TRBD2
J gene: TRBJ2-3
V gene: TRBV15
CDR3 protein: CATSRLAGVTDTQYF
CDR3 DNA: TGTGCCACCAGCAGACTAGCGGGGGTCACAGATACGCAGTATTTT

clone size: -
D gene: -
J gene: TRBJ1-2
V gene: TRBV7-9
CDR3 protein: CASSLGAGGDGYTF
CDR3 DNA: TGTGCCAGCAGCTTAGGTGCGGGGGGCGATGGCTACACCTTC

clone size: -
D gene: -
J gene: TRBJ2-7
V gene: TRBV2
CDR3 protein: CASRGGKSYEQYF
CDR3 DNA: TGTGCCAGCCGCGGCGGGAAATCCTACGAGCAGTACTTC

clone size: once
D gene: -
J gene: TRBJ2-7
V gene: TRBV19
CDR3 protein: CASSISGGWEQYF
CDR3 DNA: TGTGCCAGTAGTATAAGCGGTGGTTGGGAGCAGTACTTC

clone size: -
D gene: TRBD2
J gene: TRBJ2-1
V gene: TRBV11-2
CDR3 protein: CASSLRLAEYNEQFF
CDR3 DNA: TGTGCCAGCAGCCTTAGACTAGCGGAGTACAATGAGCAGTTCTTC

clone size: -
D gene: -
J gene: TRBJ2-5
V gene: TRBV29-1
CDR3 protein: CSVEGVFEGSGEQETQYF
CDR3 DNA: TGCAGCGTTGAAGGGGTCTTCGAGGGATCAGGAGAGCAAGAGACCCAGTACTTC

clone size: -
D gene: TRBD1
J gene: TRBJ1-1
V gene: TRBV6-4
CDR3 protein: CASSASRGLVAFF
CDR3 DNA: TGTGCCAGCAGTGCCAGCAGGGGGCTCGTTGCTTTCTTT

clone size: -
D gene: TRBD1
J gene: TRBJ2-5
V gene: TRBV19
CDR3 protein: CATSQGASETQYF
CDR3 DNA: TGTGCCACTTCACAGGGGGCGTCGGAGACCCAGTACTTC

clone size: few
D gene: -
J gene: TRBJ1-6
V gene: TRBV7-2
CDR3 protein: CASSGRLPGYNSPLHF
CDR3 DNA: TGTGCCAGCAGCGGCAGGCTGCCAGGGTATAATTCACCCCTCCACTTT

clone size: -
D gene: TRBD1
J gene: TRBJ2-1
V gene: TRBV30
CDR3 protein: CAWSGQGALNEQFF
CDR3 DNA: TGTGCCTGGAGTGGACAGGGGGCGCTGAATGAGCAGTTCTTC

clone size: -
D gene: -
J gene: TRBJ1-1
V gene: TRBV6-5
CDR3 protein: CASSYLGALGTEAFF
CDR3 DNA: TGTGCCAGCAGTTACTTGGGGGCCCTTGGCACTGAAGCTTTCTTT

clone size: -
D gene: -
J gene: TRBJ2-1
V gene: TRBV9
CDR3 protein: CASSVVGRPNNEQFF
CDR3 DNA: TGTGCCAGCAGCGTAGTAGGGAGGCCTAACAATGAGCAGTTCTTC

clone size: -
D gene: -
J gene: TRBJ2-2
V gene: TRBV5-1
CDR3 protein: CASSRTQGPNTGELFF
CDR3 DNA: TGCGCCAGCAGCCGGACCCAGGGCCCCAACACCGGGGAGCTGTTTTTT

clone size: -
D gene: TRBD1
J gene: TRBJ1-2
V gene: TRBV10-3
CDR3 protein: CATMGTEYGYTF
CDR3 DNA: TGTGCCACGATGGGGACAGAATATGGCTACACCTTC

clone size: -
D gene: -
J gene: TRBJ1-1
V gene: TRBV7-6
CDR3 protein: CASSPTGYTEAFF
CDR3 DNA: TGTGCCAGCAGCCCAACAGGGTACACTGAAGCTTTCTTT